Each of the 14 T cell receptor beta chains below was sequenced from the same sample in a study of blood T cells in healthy people across ages. A second PCR of roughly 7 to 11 cycles used a sample-barcoded 5' primer and a J-beta primer mix. MiXCR, run by TCRdb on the 5' RACE reads, gives a single entry per CDR3 protein. Among 710,000 or so distinct CDR3 sequences, about 30% were seen once, and the ten largest hold 15%. Material for sequencing was blood. The source is an elderly woman in good health.

There are many counts of this clonotype. J is TRBJ2-1 and V is TRBV30; no definite D call. The V and J ends lost 3 bases and 7 bases respectively, with 7 bases between them. The CDR3 runs 11 residues. Germline lookup yields CDR1 GTSNPN and CDR2 SVGIG (reference sequence). CDR3 coding DNA: TGTGCCTGGAGCGTGAGAAATGAGCAGTTCTTC. This translates into CAWSVRNEQFF.

This clonotype was seen ten or more times. CDR3 sequence: CASSLAERGYQETQYF. In DNA form, the CDR3 reads TGTGCCAGCAGCTTGGCGGAGCGGGGATACCAAGAGACCCAGTACTTC. This chain links TRBV5-6 with TRBJ2-5, with TRBD2 matching 7 bases. The V and J ends lost 0 bases and 0 bases, in that order; junction bases with no gene match: 5. Germline V gene sequence: CDR1 SGHDT, CDR2 YYEEEE. CDR3 size: 16 residues.

The gene calls are TRBV5-1 and TRBJ2-7; 10 nucleotides match TRBD1. Germline-derived CDR1 and CDR2 are SGHRS and YFSETQ. The CDR3 is 15 amino acids. V dropped 4 bases and J dropped 7; count of bases not matched to a gene: 11. In DNA, the CDR3 is TGCGCCAGCAGCATAACCGGGGACAGGGGTCGGGAGCAGTACTTC. Translated: CASSITGDRGREQYF.

The chain is built from TRBV5-1 and TRBJ1-1; tentatively, D is TRBD1 (5 bases). This CDR3 contains 16 residues. V was shortened by 2 bases and J by 1 base, with 15 bases between the two germline ends. CDR1 and CDR2 (germline): SGHRS, YFSETQ. The CDR3 is CASSFGGARRNTEAFF. CDR3 coding DNA: TGCGCCAGCAGCTTCGGAGGGGCGAGGAGGAACACTGAAGCTTTCTTT.

The J gene is TRBJ2-5, the V gene TRBV4-1; D may be TRBD1 (6 bases). This CDR3 is built from 15 residues. Germline CDR1 reads MGHRA; CDR2 reads YSYEKL. V lost 3 bases and J lost 5, with 16 bases in between. CDR3 in DNA: TGCGCCAGCAGCCACCCGGGAAGGGGGTCGGAGACCCAGTACTTC. This encodes CASSHPGRGSETQYF.

At least ten counts were recorded for this clonotype. V and J are TRBV5-6 and TRBJ2-1; 10 nucleotides match TRBD2. This CDR3 is 17 amino acids long. Germline V gene data show CDR1 as SGHDT and CDR2 as YYEEEE. V trimming: 2 bases; J trimming: 1 base; junction bases outside the gene matches: 6. CDR3 region: CASSFKRGGLSYNEQFF. Here the CDR3 DNA reads TGTGCCAGCAGCTTCAAGCGGGGGGGCCTATCCTACAATGAGCAGTTCTTC.

This clonotype was observed a single time. This chain links TRBV7-3 with TRBJ2-1; either TRBD1 or TRBD2 may fit D (5 bases each). This CDR3 has 15 residues. From germline, CDR1 is SGHTA and CDR2 FQGTGA. The V end was cut by 4 bases, the J end by 7 bases, with 17 bases between. The chain's CDR3 is CASSSKPGRYNEQFF. Written as DNA, the CDR3 is TGTGCCAGCAGCTCCAAACCGGGACGTTATAATGAGCAGTTCTTC. The entire variable domain, with the rest obtained from reference TRBV7-3 and TRBJ2-1, is as follows: GAGVSQTPSNKVTEKGKYVELRCDPISGHTALYWYRQSLGQGPEFLIYFQGTGAADDSGLPNDRFFAVRPEGSVSTLKIQRTERGDSAVYLCASSSKPGRYNEQFFGPGTRLTVL.

This clonotype appeared once. This chain connects TRBV20-1 to TRBJ2-7, with 11 bases matching TRBD2. Germline CDR1 reads DFQATT; CDR2 reads SNEGSKA (reference sequence). The CDR3 runs 12 residues. V gave up 6 bases and J gave up 4 bases; unmatched junction bases: 2. CDR3 sequence reads: CSARLAGYEQYF. In DNA, the CDR3 is TGCAGTGCCAGACTAGCGGGGTACGAGCAGTACTTC.

Notes on this clonotype: The junction and the germline gene differ at one end; a read error may be behind it. The rearrangement joins TRBV6-2 or TRBV6-3 to TRBJ2-3; TRBD1 might be the D (5 bases). CDR1 MNHEY and CDR2 SVGEGT come from the germline V gene. The CDR3 has 13 amino acids. The CDR3 DNA reads TGTGCCAGCAGGTTTCGGCGCACAGGTACGCAGTATTTT. Amino acid sequence: CASRFRRTGTQYF.

This clonotype has just a few counts. V is TRBV20-1 and J is TRBJ2-3; TRBD2 agrees at 8 bases. Germline V gene lookup returns CDR1 DFQATT and CDR2 SNEGSKA (reference sequence). The CDR3 spans 15 residues. V lost 0 bases, J lost 4 bases, and 6 bases stayed unmatched. The CDR3 is CSARDFSGDPDTQYF. CDR3 in DNA: TGCAGTGCTAGAGATTTTAGCGGGGACCCAGATACGCAGTATTTT.

In its sample, this clonotype was seen many times. V and J are TRBV10-3 and TRBJ2-5; the D is unclear. V shed 4 bases and J shed 1 base, with 7 bases lying between them. The CDR3 length is 13 residues. Germline CDR1 and CDR2: ENHRY and SYGVKD. CDR3 sequence reads: CAISGGGQETQYF. The CDR3 DNA is TGTGCCATCAGTGGGGGTGGCCAAGAGACCCAGTACTTC.

With regard to this clonotype: One end of the junction is discordant with germline, which a read error may explain. The chain combines TRBV7-9 with TRBJ2-1, with D maybe TRBD1 (6 bases). CDR3 size: 14 residues. The V gene's germline CDR1 is SEHNR and CDR2 FQNEAQ (reference sequence). CDR3 loop: CSSSPPRQVHEQFF. In DNA, the CDR3 is TGTTCCAGTAGCCCTCCGAGACAGGTCCATGAGCAGTTCTTC.

The chain couples TRBV5-1 to TRBJ2-7, with 7 bases lining up with TRBD1. Germline-derived CDR1 and CDR2 are SGHRS and YFSETQ. CDR3 length equals 14 residues. V lost 0 bases and J lost 5; bases outside the gene matches: 5. DNA of the CDR3: TGCGCCAGCAGCTTGGCCAGGGACAGCCACGAGCAGTACTTC. It specifies CASSLARDSHEQYF.

This clonotype was recorded at least ten times. This chain links TRBV27 with TRBJ2-5; D is perhaps TRBD2 (7 bases). The CDR3 is 16 amino acids. Germline V CDR1 and CDR2: MNHEY, SMNVEV (reference sequence). The ends were cut back, 5 bases at V and 3 bases at J, with 19 bases in the middle. CDR3 sequence (DNA): TGTGCCAGCAGTCAGGGTGTACGGGGGGCAGAAGAGACCCAGTACTTC. As protein: CASSQGVRGAEETQYF.